This T cell receptor beta chain was identified during a study of blood T cell repertoires in COVID-19. Overall study context: COVID-19 samples collected from the United States, Italy and Spain covered acute and convalescent phases. PBMCs, B-cell-depleted T cells, or T cells provided the cDNA or gDNA that made up the material.

CDR1 is SGHRS, CDR2 YFSETQ, per germline. Trimming removed 3 bases from V and 4 bases from J; junction bases left unmatched: 4. This CDR3 comprises 15 residues. Per the authors' pipeline: The authors estimated nucleated cell counts from reference gene primer amplification. The protocol was immunoSEQ multiplex PCR, while the TCRdb copy is restricted to in-frame clones and leaves out a portion. Clone size and V and J calls were adopted from that table, with D and trimming inferred from the DNA. The data contain 330,000 or so clones, approximately 86% of them seen just once; the ten biggest clones take up roughly a tenth.

The chain couples TRBV5-1 to TRBJ2-2, with 9 bases aligning to TRBD1. Sequencing was performed on peripheral blood. This sequence originates from a man aged 25-45 years with COVID-19, enrolled during active disease. CDR3 amino acids: CASSSGQGITGELFF. As DNA, the CDR3 is TGCGCCAGCAGCTCCGGACAGGGGATCACCGGGGAGCTGTTTTTT.